Shown below are 13 T cell receptor beta chains from a single sample sequenced in a study of shared clonotypes between healthy human individuals. Only in-frame clones appear in the TCRdb table, and some are missing; sequencing was by immunoSEQ multiplex PCR. The data contain roughly 1.4 million clones, around 98.5% of them singletons. Source material: naive CD4+ T cells sorted from blood. Subset given: CD45RA+ positively selected. The receptors were gathered from a man aged 25 to 40 in good health.

The chain couples TRBV25-1 to TRBJ2-3; no reliable D call. The CDR3 sequence is 13 residues long. The V end was cut by 0 bases, the J end by 6 bases, with 7 bases between. In germline, CDR1 is MGHDK, CDR2 SYGVNS. The CDR3 DNA is TGTGCCAGCAGTGAATACATCTTCGATACGCAGTATTTT. This sequence encodes CASSEYIFDTQYF. The full variable domain, in which reference TRBV25-1 and TRBJ2-3 provide the parts outside the CDR3, is EADIYQTPRYLVIGTGKKITLECSQTMGHDKMYWYQQDPGMELHLIHYSYGVNSTEKGDLSSESTVSRIRTEHFPLTLESARPSHTSQYLCASSEYIFDTQYFGPGTRLTVL.

The chain recombines TRBV7-8 with TRBJ1-2; 9 bases agree with TRBD1. Unmatched junction bases numbered 12, after V lost 5 bases and J lost 2 bases. Per the germline V gene, CDR1 is SGHVS and CDR2 is FQNEAQ. The CDR3 is made up of 17 amino acids. The CDR3 reads CASSPRDRVILNYGYTF. The CDR3 DNA reads as TGTGCCAGCAGCCCGAGGGACAGGGTGATCCTAAACTATGGCTACACCTTC. The full variable domain, its missing parts supplied by reference TRBV7-8 and TRBJ1-2, is GAGVSQSPRYKVAKRGQDVALRCDPISGHVSLFWYQQALGQGPEFLTYFQNEAQLDKSGLPSDRFFAERPEGSVSTLKIQRTQQEDSAVYLCASSPRDRVILNYGYTFGSGTRLTVV.

In this sample, this clone turned up once. The J gene is TRBJ1-2, the V gene TRBV18; D gene uncertain. The length of the CDR3 is 14 residues. CDR1 is KGHSH and CDR2 is LQKENI in the germline V gene. V lost 4 bases and J lost 4, with 13 bases in between. CDR3 sequence: CASSRTTGFYGYTF. Here the CDR3 DNA reads TGTGCCAGCTCACGTACGACTGGATTCTATGGCTACACCTTC.

The V and J genes are TRBV9 and TRBJ2-1; a possible D gene is TRBD2 (5 bases). Trimming removed 4 bases at V and 1 base at J, with 15 bases between. Germline loops: CDR1 SGDLS, CDR2 YYNGEE. The CDR3 runs to 16 residues. The CDR3 sequence is CASSLRGSESYNEQFF. The CDR3 DNA is TGTGCCAGCAGCCTGAGAGGGAGTGAGTCCTACAATGAGCAGTTCTTC.

The V and J genes are TRBV30 and TRBJ1-2; D gene uncertain. V was shortened by 5 bases and J by 4 bases, with 17 bases between the two germline ends. The CDR3 extends over 14 amino acids. Germline V lookup: CDR1 GTSNPN, CDR2 SVGIG (reference sequence). The CDR3 loop reads CAWSPIGLSYGYTF. The CDR3 DNA reads TGTGCCTGGTCCCCGATAGGACTTTCCTATGGCTACACCTTC.

The gene calls are TRBV29-1 and TRBJ2-1, with D possibly TRBD2 on 5 matching bases. V lost 4 bases and J 9 bases, leaving 19 bases between the germline ends. CDR1 and CDR2 from the germline V gene are SQVTM and ANQGSEA. This CDR3 contains 14 residues. CDR3: CSVVSSPRGSEQFF. The CDR3 nucleotides read TGCAGCGTTGTCTCGTCCCCTAGAGGGAGTGAGCAGTTCTTC.

The chain uses TRBV5-5 and TRBJ2-3; D call uncertain. Germline V gene data show CDR1 as SGHKS and CDR2 as YYEKEE (reference sequence). With 3 bases removed from V and 0 bases from J, the gap between germline ends came to 8 bases. This CDR3 has 14 amino acids. The CDR3 DNA reads as TGTGCCAGCAGCTCCCGAAGAAGCACAGATACGCAGTATTTT. It yields the protein CASSSRRSTDTQYF.

This clone was detected once. The chain carries TRBV5-1 and TRBJ1-1; D may be TRBD1 (5 bases). The ends were cut back, 4 bases at V and 0 bases at J, with 13 bases in the middle. The CDR3 spans 15 residues. Germline lookup yields CDR1 SGHRS and CDR2 YFSETQ. CDR3 loop: CASSPPTALNTEAFF. CDR3 in DNA: TGCGCCAGCAGCCCCCCGACAGCGCTGAACACTGAAGCTTTCTTT.

The chain links TRBV18 to TRBJ2-5; TRBD2 matches at 9 bases. V shed 0 bases and J 0 bases; nucleotides not matched to a gene: 8. The CDR3 runs to 18 residues. Germline assignment: CDR1 KGHSH and CDR2 LQKENI. The chain's CDR3 is CASSPPTSGGFYQETQYF. CDR3 nucleotides: TGTGCCAGCTCACCACCGACTAGCGGAGGCTTCTACCAAGAGACCCAGTACTTC. Full variable domain (remainder filled in from reference TRBV18 and TRBJ2-5): NAGVMQNPRHLVRRRGQEARLRCSPMKGHSHVYWYRQLPEEGLKFMVYLQKENIIDESGMPKERFSAEFPKEGPSILRIQQVVRGDSAAYFCASSPPTSGGFYQETQYFGPGTRLLVL.

In its sample, this clone was seen once. The rearrangement links TRBV7-2 to TRBJ2-3, with D possibly being TRBD2 (6 bases). This CDR3 has 16 residues. Germline V gene lookup returns CDR1 SGHTA and CDR2 FQGNSA. The V gene lost 7 bases and the J gene lost 2 bases, with 19 bases spanning the gap. The CDR3 reads CASNRVGGISTDTQYF. CDR3 bases: TGTGCCAGCAACCGGGTCGGCGGGATTTCCACAGATACGCAGTATTTT.

J is TRBJ1-1 and V is TRBV18; TRBD1 aligns across 7 bases. Germline V gives CDR1 KGHSH, CDR2 LQKENI. The CDR3 is 13 residues long. The J segment lost 7 bases and the V segment lost 4 bases, leaving 6 bases of the junction unmatched. In DNA form, the CDR3 reads TGTGCCAGCTCACTGCGTCAGGGGGATGAAGCTTTCTTT. It yields the protein CASSLRQGDEAFF.

Concerning this clone: Different DNA sequences within this sample yield the same CDR3. The chain combines TRBV28 with TRBJ1-5; D is unresolved. Germline CDR1 is MDHEN and CDR2 is SYDVKM. This CDR3 region has 11 residues. V gave up 4 bases and J gave up 7 bases, with 5 bases separating them. The DNA for the CDR3 is TGTGCCAGCAGTTCGGGCCAGCCCCAGCATTTT. Its protein product is CASSSGQPQHF.

This chain uses TRBV27 with TRBJ2-1; D possibly corresponds to TRBD2 (5 bases). This CDR3 contains 16 residues. The germline gives CDR1 MNHEY, CDR2 SMNVEV (reference sequence). V gave up 7 bases and J gave up 9 bases, with 25 bases separating them. The chain's CDR3 is CASTPDYTAARSEQFF. The CDR3 DNA reads TGTGCCAGCACCCCAGACTACACGGCCGCAAGAAGTGAGCAGTTCTTC.